A selection of T cell receptor beta chains follows, all from one sample in a study of beta chain features in type 1 diabetes. TCRdb keeps only in-frame clones here, not all; method: immunoSEQ multiplex PCR. The profile covers about 160,000 clones, with about 10% appearing a single time and 0.7% taken by the ten largest. Sequencing was carried out using central memory CD4+ T cells from blood. The receptors derive from a woman in her 30s with type 1 diabetes. The CDR3 runs from the conserved cysteine through the conserved F or W. Only part of the rows carry a size: once, few, many, or a class if the clone is expanded.

abundance	v_gene	j_gene	CDR3aa
.	TRBV7-3	TRBJ2-7	CASSLTRGGDEQYF
.	TRBV6-6	TRBJ2-3	CASVGGHGTDTQYF
few	TRBV18	TRBJ2-7	CASSPLGQGHEQYF
many	TRBV29-1	TRBJ2-1	CSVEVVRNEQFF
.	TRBV5-1	TRBJ2-5	CASSLVAGGYETQYF
.	TRBV9	TRBJ2-5	CASSVPASGSETQYF
.	TRBV18	TRBJ2-3	CASSPESRDLDTQYF
.	TRBV19	TRBJ1-1	CASSQGRSRDTEAFF
few	TRBV5-1	TRBJ2-1	CASSFPGQGNEQFF
.	TRBV28	TRBJ1-5	CASRPGGRNQPQHF
.	TRBV7-2	TRBJ2-3	CASSLSLISTDTQYF
few	TRBV5-4	TRBJ1-5	CASSTGTGWDQPQHF
few	TRBV11-2	TRBJ2-5	CASSLDVGDKETQYF
.	TRBV6-5	TRBJ1-2	CASSYAGTGAYF
.	TRBV7-3	TRBJ1-1	CASSLWAGADTEAFF
.	TRBV11-2	TRBJ2-1	CASSLESGTNNEQFF
.	TRBV19	TRBJ2-7	CASSRGQAETYEQYF
few	TRBV28	TRBJ2-5	CASSLPGGEGQTQYF
.	TRBV29-1	TRBJ2-1	CSFRPRTSGRRGGEQFF
many	TRBV7-9	TRBJ2-4	CASSLQTPFSIQYF
.	TRBV7-3	TRBJ2-1	CASSLVAGSSYNEQFF
.	TRBV18	TRBJ2-5	CASSARREETQYF